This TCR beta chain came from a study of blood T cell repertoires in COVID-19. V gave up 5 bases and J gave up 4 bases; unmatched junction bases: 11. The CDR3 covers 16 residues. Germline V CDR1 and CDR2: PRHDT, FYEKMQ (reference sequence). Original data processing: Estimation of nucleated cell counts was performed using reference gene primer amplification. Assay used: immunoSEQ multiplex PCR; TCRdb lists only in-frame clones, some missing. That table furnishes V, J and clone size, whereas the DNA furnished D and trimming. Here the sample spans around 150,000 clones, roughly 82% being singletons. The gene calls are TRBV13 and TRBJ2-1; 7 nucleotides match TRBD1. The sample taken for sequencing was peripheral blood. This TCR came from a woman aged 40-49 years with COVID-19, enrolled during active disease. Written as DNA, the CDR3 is TGTGCCAGCAGCCTCACCGGGACAGAGGTATACAATGAGCAGTTCTTC. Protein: CASSLTGTEVYNEQFF.